Presented here are 8 T cell receptor beta chains from one specimen sequenced in a study of T-cell memory formation after mild COVID-19. TCRdb redid the calling of the 5' RACE reads with MiXCR, one entry per CDR3 protein. The profile shows 470,000 or so distinct CDR3 sequences, roughly 18% of them singletons. The sample consisted of PBMCs or a T cell subset sorted from them (not recorded which). Receptor source: a man younger than 35 who had mild COVID-19 (a few samples of this study predate the infection). Cell type and time point are not known.

This clonotype showed up just a few times. The chain uses TRBV5-5 and TRBJ2-3; 8 bases match TRBD2. Trimming removed 2 bases from V and 6 bases from J; junction bases left unmatched: 8. This CDR3 is 15 amino acids long. Germline V gives CDR1 SGHKS, CDR2 YYEKEE (reference sequence). The CDR3 spells CASSFFAGGRDTQYF. In nucleotides, the CDR3 is TGTGCCAGCAGCTTCTTTGCGGGGGGCCGGGATACGCAGTATTTT.

The chain carries TRBV6-2 or TRBV6-3 and TRBJ2-1; D is unclear. Deletions cut 3 bases from V and 9 bases from J, with 6 bases between. This CDR3 has 11 residues. CDR1 and CDR2 from the germline V gene are MNHEY and SVGEGT. CDR3 residues: CASSYFAEQFF. CDR3 sequence (DNA): TGTGCCAGCAGTTATTTTGCTGAGCAGTTCTTC.

In its sample, this clonotype was seen a few times. The chain recombines TRBV4-3 with TRBJ1-1; TRBD1 agrees at 7 bases. The junction had 7 bases not matched to a gene; V was cut back by 1 base and J by 5 bases. In germline, CDR1 is LGHNA, CDR2 YSLEER. The CDR3 is made up of 15 amino acids. The CDR3, as DNA: TGCGCCAGCAGCCAAGTTAAGGGGGCGGGGACTGAAGCTTTCTTT. Protein sequence: CASSQVKGAGTEAFF.

This clonotype was picked up a small number of times. In nucleotides, the CDR3 is TGTGCCAGCATACCCAGCGAGAACACTGAAGCTTTCTTT. It is translated as CASIPSENTEAFF. The genes are TRBV6-6 and TRBJ1-1; D ambiguous. V gave up 7 bases and J gave up 1 base, with 10 bases separating them. The V gene's germline CDR1 is MNHNY and CDR2 SVGAGI (reference sequence). The CDR3 consists of 13 residues.

This clonotype appeared a few times. The chain carries TRBV5-5 and TRBJ1-2; D not resolved. V was shortened by 0 bases and J by 7 bases, with 7 bases between the two germline ends. The CDR3 runs to 12 residues. The germline gives CDR1 SGHKS, CDR2 YYEKEE (reference sequence). CDR3 sequence: CASSLAFGGYTF. The CDR3 DNA reads TGTGCCAGCAGCTTGGCATTTGGTGGCTACACCTTC.

This chain uses TRBV25-1 with TRBJ1-3; TRBD1 is a possible D gene (6 bases). V lost 2 bases to trimming and J lost 2 bases, with 7 bases between them. There are 14 residues in the CDR3. Per the germline V gene, CDR1 is MGHDK and CDR2 is SYGVNS. CDR3 nucleotides: TGTGCCAGCAGTGAACGGACAGCTGGAAACACCATATATTTT. The encoded protein is CASSERTAGNTIYF.

At least ten counts were recorded for this clonotype. V is TRBV7-2 and J is TRBJ2-2; 8 nucleotides line up with TRBD1. The trim removed 5 bases at V and 0 bases at J, leaving 2 bases unmatched. The CDR3 contains 15 residues. Germline CDR1 and CDR2: SGHTA and FQGNSA. DNA of the CDR3: TGTGCCAGCAGCCCCAGGGGGCCGAACACCGGGGAGCTGTTTTTT. Translated, it gives CASSPRGPNTGELFF.

The CDR3 DNA sequence: TGTGCCAGCAGTTATCCGCCGACTGTGAACACTGAAGCTTTCTTT. It specifies CASSYPPTVNTEAFF. This sequence joins TRBV12-3 or TRBV12-4 and TRBJ1-1; D gene uncertain. The CDR3 is 15 amino acids. V shed 4 bases and J shed 0 bases, with 12 bases lying between them.